This TCR beta chain was captured by sequencing in a study of vaccination and CD4 T cells after COVID-19. Treatment of the sample: approximately nine-day PBMC culture with coronavirus spike peptide pools or control peptides (ViraFEST assay). Germline V gives CDR1 SGHAT, CDR2 FQNNGV. CDR3 size: 14 residues. With 1 base removed from V and 2 bases from J, the gap between germline ends came to 7 bases. This clonotype was seen a handful of times. Its antigen is not identified. The Oncomine TCR Beta short-read assay sequenced DNA from cultured CD4+ T cells. Each CDR3 protein is one row after TCRdb ran MiXCR on the PCR reads. The sample has 15,000 or so distinct CDR3 sequences, around 48% seen once; the top ten hold roughly 15%.

The V call is TRBV11-2, the J call TRBJ2-3; the D gene could be TRBD1 or TRBD2 (5 bases each). The TCR was taken from a human donor who had recovered from COVID-19. The starting material was CD4+ T cells from blood, cultured in vitro, obtained before SARS-CoV-2 vaccination. The CDR3 is CASSLVGTTDTQYF. The CDR3 nucleotides read TGTGCCAGCAGCTTAGTAGGGACCACAGATACGCAGTATTTT.